This passage covers 19 T cell receptor beta chains from one sample sequenced in a study of T-cell reconstitution after alpha-beta-depleted transplantation in children. As it was prepared, the TCRbeta library received unique molecular identifiers. TCRdb analysed the PCR reads with MiXCR anew, one entry per CDR3 protein. The repertoire holds 900,000 or so distinct CDR3 sequences, roughly 15% seen once, with about 5% in the top ten. The sample in question was PBMCs, mostly from graft donor cells, obtained 360 days after TCRalphabeta/CD19-depleted stem cell transplant. Receptors originate from a male patient younger than 18 who had a stem cell transplant for acute lymphoblastic leukemia, so the T cells may come from the graft donor.

This chain uses TRBV4-1 with TRBJ1-5; 7 bases agree with TRBD1. V lost 6 bases and J lost 0; bases outside the gene matches: 5. Germline V gene lookup returns CDR1 MGHRA and CDR2 YSYEKL. The CDR3 is 15 amino acids. CDR3 amino acids: CASRETGNSNQPQHF. The CDR3 nucleotides read TGCGCCAGCAGGGAGACAGGGAATAGCAATCAGCCCCAGCATTTT.

The chain employs TRBV24-1 and TRBJ2-4; TRBD1 or TRBD2 may be the D gene (5 bases each). The CDR3 runs 15 residues. Deletions cut 2 bases from V and 7 bases from J, with 14 bases between. CDR1 is KGHDR, CDR2 SFDVKD, per germline. The CDR3 sequence: CATSDSSGTDNIQYF. The CDR3 coding sequence is TGTGCCACCAGTGATTCCTCCGGGACGGACAACATTCAGTACTTC.

This clonotype was found many times. This chain uses TRBV9 with TRBJ2-1; TRBD2 is a possible D gene (6 bases). The CDR3 has 15 residues. CDR1 is SGDLS and CDR2 is YYNGEE in the germline V gene. The V end lost 0 bases, the J end lost 2 bases, and 9 bases lay between the germline ends. CDR3 nucleotides: TGTGCCAGCAGCGTAGCCGGGAGTACCTACAATGAGCAGTTCTTC. Protein sequence: CASSVAGSTYNEQFF.

This chain uses TRBV18 with TRBJ2-1; 11 bases align to TRBD2. Germline values: CDR1 KGHSH, CDR2 LQKENI. This CDR3 contains 17 residues. V lost 0 bases, J lost 8 bases, and 9 bases stayed unmatched. CDR3 sequence (DNA): TGTGCCAGCTCACCACCATTAGCGGGAGGGCCGAAAGATGAGCAGTTCTTC. It is translated as CASSPPLAGGPKDEQFF.

The V and J genes are TRBV7-8 and TRBJ2-1, with D perhaps TRBD1 (5 bases). Looked up from germline, CDR1 is SGHVS and CDR2 is FQNEAQ. This CDR3 spans 16 amino acids. The V gene lost 5 bases and the J gene lost 0 bases, with 14 bases spanning the gap. CDR3 in amino acids: CASSRTGPSSYNEQFF. The CDR3 DNA reads TGTGCCAGCAGCAGAACAGGTCCTTCCTCCTACAATGAGCAGTTCTTC.

This clonotype was seen more than once but under ten times. V is TRBV29-1 and J is TRBJ1-2; D gene ambiguous. This CDR3 is 13 amino acids long. Germline CDR1 and CDR2: SQVTM and ANQGSEA. The V gene lost 4 bases and the J gene lost 2 bases, with 11 bases spanning the gap. In DNA form, the CDR3 reads TGCAGCGTTGCCCCACCTTCAAACTATGGCTACACCTTC. Translation: CSVAPPSNYGYTF.

This clonotype was picked up a small number of times. The V and J genes are TRBV5-1 and TRBJ2-1, with D possibly TRBD1 on 6 matching bases. From germline, CDR1 is SGHRS and CDR2 YFSETQ. There are 14 residues in the CDR3. Trimming cost V 0 bases and J 7 bases, with 11 bases left between them. CDR3 in amino acids: CASSLANRANEQFF. The CDR3 DNA reads TGCGCCAGCAGCTTGGCCAACAGGGCGAATGAGCAGTTCTTC.

This sequence joins TRBV10-3 and TRBJ2-7; a possible D gene is TRBD2 (6 bases). There are 16 residues in the CDR3. V lost 6 bases, J lost 0 bases, and 18 bases lay in between. The germline V gene encodes CDR1 ENHRY and CDR2 SYGVKD. As DNA, the CDR3 is TGTGCCATCAGAACCAATAGCGGTTTTCGCTCCTACGAGCAGTACTTC. Protein sequence: CAIRTNSGFRSYEQYF.

In its sample, this clonotype was seen a few times. This rearrangement joins TRBV10-2 to TRBJ2-4, with D hard to call. The V end was cut by 0 bases, the J end by 0 bases, with 12 bases between. Germline V lookup: CDR1 WSHSY, CDR2 SAAADI. There are 17 residues in the CDR3. In nucleotides, the CDR3 is TGCGCCAGCAGTGAGTCATGGGCAACACTAGCCAAAAACATTCAGTACTTC. This gives the protein CASSESWATLAKNIQYF.

This chain uses TRBV12-3 or TRBV12-4 with TRBJ1-2; 7 nucleotides align to TRBD1. The CDR3 runs to 13 residues. With 6 bases clipped from V and 4 bases from J, the junction kept 5 bases outside the gene matches. CDR3 residues: CASSADRVYGYTF. The DNA of the CDR3 is TGTGCCAGCAGCGCCGACAGGGTCTATGGCTACACCTTC.

This clonotype was seen many times. The genes are TRBV24-1 and TRBJ2-1; D not resolved. The CDR3 contains 14 residues. Trimming took 3 bases from V and 7 from J, leaving 12 bases between them. Germline V gene data show CDR1 as KGHDR and CDR2 as SFDVKD. The CDR3, as DNA: TGTGCCACCAGTGATGCAACCGGGCTAAATGAGCAGTTCTTC. It encodes CATSDATGLNEQFF.

This clonotype has just a few counts. The V gene is TRBV18, the J gene TRBJ2-2; TRBD1 matches at 7 bases. The CDR3 is 15 amino acids. V shed 1 base and J 4 bases; nucleotides not matched to a gene: 3. CDR1 is KGHSH and CDR2 is LQKENI in the germline V gene. The CDR3 region is CASSPQGAGTGELFF. CDR3 coding DNA: TGTGCCAGCTCACCACAGGGGGCTGGCACCGGGGAGCTGTTTTTT.

This clonotype has a handful of counts. At one of its ends the junction is not consistent with the germline gene, which may arise from a read error. The genes are TRBV5-1 and TRBJ2-7; TRBD1 is a possible D gene (6 bases). Looked up from germline, CDR1 is SGHRS and CDR2 is YFSETQ. This CDR3 is 14 amino acids long. CDR3 region: CASSLLGTRIPPHF. DNA of the CDR3: TGCGCCAGCAGCTTACTCGGGACACGAATACCACCCCACTTC.

A note on this clonotype: A much bigger clone sits one base away, suggesting this may be a read error. The rearrangement uses TRBV6-2 or TRBV6-3 and TRBJ1-2; 7 nucleotides line up with TRBD1. CDR1 and CDR2 (germline): MNHEY, SVGEGT. The CDR3 length is 16 residues. This CDR3 is CATSFDSGTEIYGYTF. CDR3 DNA: TGTGCCACCAGTTTCGATTCCGGGACAGAGATCTATGGCTACACCTTC.

V is TRBV29-1 and J is TRBJ2-7; 9 positions agree with TRBD1. Unmatched junction bases numbered 11, after V lost 7 bases and J lost 7 bases. The germline V gene encodes CDR1 SQVTM and CDR2 ANQGSEA. The CDR3 totals 13 residues. CDR3 protein: CSARPGQGREQYF. DNA for the CDR3: TGCAGCGCTCGACCGGGACAGGGTAGGGAGCAGTACTTC.

This clonotype was recorded at least ten times. The chain combines TRBV18 with TRBJ2-3; the match to TRBD2 covers 8 bases. The V gene's germline CDR1 is KGHSH and CDR2 LQKENI. V dropped 5 bases and J dropped 4; count of bases not matched to a gene: 8. The CDR3 totals 15 residues. The CDR3 spells CASSRASGSADTQYF. The CDR3 region has the DNA TGTGCCAGCTCAAGGGCTAGCGGGTCTGCAGATACGCAGTATTTT.

The chain couples TRBV5-1 to TRBJ2-5; TRBD2 matches 10 bases. The ends lost 0 bases at V and 1 base at J; junction bases unmatched: 3. Per germline, CDR1 SGHRS and CDR2 YFSETQ. CDR3 length equals 16 residues. The CDR3 is CASSLAWTSGQETQYF. The CDR3 bases are TGCGCCAGCAGCTTGGCCTGGACTAGCGGCCAAGAGACCCAGTACTTC. The variable domain in full, with the rest retrieved from reference TRBV5-1 and TRBJ2-5, is KAGVTQTPRYLIKTRGQQVTLSCSPISGHRSVSWYQQTPGQGLQFLFEYFSETQRNKGNFPGRFSGRQFSNSRSEMNVSTLELGDSALYLCASSLAWTSGQETQYFGPGTRLLVL.

The V call is TRBV4-1, the J call TRBJ2-3; 10 bases match TRBD2. CDR3 length equals 17 residues. J lost 4 bases, V lost 1 base, and 8 bases had no gene match. CDR1 and CDR2 (germline): MGHRA, YSYEKL. CDR3 sequence: CASSQVGLAVSPDTQYF. CDR3 sequence (DNA): TGCGCCAGCAGCCAAGTTGGACTAGCGGTTTCTCCAGATACGCAGTATTTT.

This clonotype was observed a handful of times. The chain joins TRBV15 to TRBJ1-5; D not resolved. Trimming removed 4 bases at V and 6 bases at J, with 13 bases between. Germline loops: CDR1 LNHNV, CDR2 YYDKDF (reference sequence). This CDR3 is built from 14 residues. CDR3 sequence reads: CATSTQTVGQPQHF. The CDR3 region has the DNA TGTGCCACCAGCACACAGACTGTTGGTCAGCCCCAGCATTTT.